This TCR beta chain came from a study of shared clonotypes between healthy human individuals. Study-level findings and limits: Large sequencing depth failed to make sorted-subset sequencing complete, rarefaction showed.

Each PCR replicate from the sorted subsets contained roughly 210 ng DNA, which is about 31,000 T cell genomes. Using immunoSEQ multiplex PCR, the repertoire was profiled, and TCRdb retains in-frame clones only, with some absent. The sample has 1.5 million to 2.5 million clones, less than 95% seen once. This clone was found once. Its antigen is unidentified. Trimming cost V 1 base and J 4 bases, with 20 bases left between them. Germline CDR1 and CDR2: SEHNR and FQNEAQ (reference sequence). This CDR3 region has 17 residues. Terminally differentiated effector memory CD45RA+ cells were left out of the naive CD8 fraction, which was CD45RO-negative and positively selected for CCR7.

This sequence was found in a man younger than 35 in good health. The chain recombines TRBV7-9 with TRBJ2-7; D is undetermined. The source material was naive CD8+ T cells sorted from blood. The CDR3 reads CASSLGKGATHDYEQYF. CDR3 sequence (DNA): TGTGCCAGCAGCTTAGGCAAGGGCGCGACCCATGATTACGAGCAGTACTTC.